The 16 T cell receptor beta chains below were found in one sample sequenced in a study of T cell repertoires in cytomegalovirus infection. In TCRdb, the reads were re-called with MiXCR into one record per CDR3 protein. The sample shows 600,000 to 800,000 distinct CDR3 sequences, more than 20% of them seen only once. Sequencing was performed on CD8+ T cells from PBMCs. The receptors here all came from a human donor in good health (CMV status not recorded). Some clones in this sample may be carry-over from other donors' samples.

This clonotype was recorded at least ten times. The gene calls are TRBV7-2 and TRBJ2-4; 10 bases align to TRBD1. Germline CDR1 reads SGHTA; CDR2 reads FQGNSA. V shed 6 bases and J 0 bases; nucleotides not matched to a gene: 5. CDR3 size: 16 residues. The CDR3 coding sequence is TGTGCCAGCAGTCCCGGACAGGGGGGAGCCAAAAACATTCAGTACTTC. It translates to CASSPGQGGAKNIQYF.

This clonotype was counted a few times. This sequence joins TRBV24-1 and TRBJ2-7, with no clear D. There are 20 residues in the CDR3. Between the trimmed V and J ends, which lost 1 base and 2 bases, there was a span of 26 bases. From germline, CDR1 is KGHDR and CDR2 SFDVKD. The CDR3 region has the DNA TGTGCCACCAGTGATTTTTACGCCCCAAACCGGATAGCCGAAACCTACGAGCAGTACGTC. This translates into CATSDFYAPNRIAETYEQYV.

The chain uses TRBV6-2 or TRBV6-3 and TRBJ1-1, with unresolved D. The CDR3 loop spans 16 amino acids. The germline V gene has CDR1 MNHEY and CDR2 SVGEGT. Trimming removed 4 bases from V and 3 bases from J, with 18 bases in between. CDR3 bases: TGTGCCAGCAGTTTACGCAACCCTTTAGAGGACACTGAAGCTTTCTTT. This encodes CASSLRNPLEDTEAFF.

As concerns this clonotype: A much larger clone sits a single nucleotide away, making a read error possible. The CDR3 DNA follows: TGTGCCAGCAGTGGAGTAGCGGGGCTAGTCAAAAACATTCAGTACTTC. Protein sequence: CASSGVAGLVKNIQYF. V and J are TRBV6-2 or TRBV6-3 and TRBJ2-4; TRBD2 agrees at 8 bases. The CDR3 spans 16 residues. The germline gives CDR1 MNHEY, CDR2 SVGEGT. Germline trimming cut 5 bases from V and 3 bases from J; bases unmatched to any gene: 9.

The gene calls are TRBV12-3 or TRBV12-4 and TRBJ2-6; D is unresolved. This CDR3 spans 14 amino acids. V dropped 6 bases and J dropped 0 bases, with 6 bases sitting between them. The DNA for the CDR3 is TGTGCCAGCAGGACGGCCTCTGGGGCCAACGTCCTGACTTTC. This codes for CASRTASGANVLTF.

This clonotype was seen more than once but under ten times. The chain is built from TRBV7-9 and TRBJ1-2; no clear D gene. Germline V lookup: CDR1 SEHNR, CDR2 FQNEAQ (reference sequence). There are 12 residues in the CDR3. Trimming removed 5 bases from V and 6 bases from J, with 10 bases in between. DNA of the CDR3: TGTGCCAGCAGCCTAAACCTTGATGGCTACACCTTC. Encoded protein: CASSLNLDGYTF.

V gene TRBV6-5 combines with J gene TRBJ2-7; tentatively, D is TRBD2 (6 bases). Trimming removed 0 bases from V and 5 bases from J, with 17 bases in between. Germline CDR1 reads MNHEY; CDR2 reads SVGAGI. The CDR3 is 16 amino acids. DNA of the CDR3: TGTGCCAGCAGTTACTCCAGGCAGGCTTGGGGGGACGAGCAGTACTTC. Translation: CASSYSRQAWGDEQYF.

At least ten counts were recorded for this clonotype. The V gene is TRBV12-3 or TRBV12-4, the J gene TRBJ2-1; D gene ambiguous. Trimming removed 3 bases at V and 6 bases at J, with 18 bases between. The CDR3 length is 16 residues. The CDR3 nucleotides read TGTGCCAGCAGTTTCGCCTACCAGCATTTCACCAATGAGCAGTTCTTC. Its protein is CASSFAYQHFTNEQFF.

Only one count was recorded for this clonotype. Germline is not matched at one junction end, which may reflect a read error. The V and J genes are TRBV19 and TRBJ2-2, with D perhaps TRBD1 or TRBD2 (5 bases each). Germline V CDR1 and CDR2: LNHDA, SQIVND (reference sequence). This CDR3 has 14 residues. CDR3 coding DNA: TGTGCCAGTATTATTCTGGGGCCCGCCGGGGAGCTGTTATTT. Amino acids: CASIILGPAGELLF.

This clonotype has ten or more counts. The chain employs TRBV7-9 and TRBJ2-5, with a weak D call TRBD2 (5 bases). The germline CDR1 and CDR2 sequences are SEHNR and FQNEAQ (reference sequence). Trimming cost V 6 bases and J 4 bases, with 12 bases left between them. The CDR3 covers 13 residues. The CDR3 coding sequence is TGTGCCAGCAGAACCGGGAAGACAGAGACCCAGTACTTC. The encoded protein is CASRTGKTETQYF.

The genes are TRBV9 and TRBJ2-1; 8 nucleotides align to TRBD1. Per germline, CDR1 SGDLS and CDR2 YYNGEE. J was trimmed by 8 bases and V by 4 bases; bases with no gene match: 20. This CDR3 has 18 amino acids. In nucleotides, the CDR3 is TGTGCCAGCAGCCAGGGATGGATTGGACAGGGTGATTTGGATGAGCAGTTCTTC. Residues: CASSQGWIGQGDLDEQFF.

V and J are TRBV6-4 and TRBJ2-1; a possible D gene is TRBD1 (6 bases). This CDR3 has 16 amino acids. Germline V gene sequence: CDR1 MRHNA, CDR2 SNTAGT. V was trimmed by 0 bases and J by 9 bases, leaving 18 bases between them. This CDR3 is CASSDSSVHKDSEQFF. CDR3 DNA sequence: TGTGCCAGCAGTGACTCGAGTGTACATAAGGACAGTGAGCAGTTCTTC.

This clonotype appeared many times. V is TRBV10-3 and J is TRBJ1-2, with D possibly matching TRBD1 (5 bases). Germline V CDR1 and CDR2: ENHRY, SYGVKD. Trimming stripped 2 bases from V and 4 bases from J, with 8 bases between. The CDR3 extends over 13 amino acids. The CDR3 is CAISEETVYGYTF. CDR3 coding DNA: TGTGCCATCAGTGAGGAGACAGTCTATGGCTACACCTTC.

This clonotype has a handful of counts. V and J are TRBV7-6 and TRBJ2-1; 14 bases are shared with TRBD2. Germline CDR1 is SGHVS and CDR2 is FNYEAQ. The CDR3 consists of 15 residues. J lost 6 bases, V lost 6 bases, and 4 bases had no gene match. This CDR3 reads CASRATSGGANEQFF. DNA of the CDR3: TGTGCCAGCAGAGCGACTAGCGGGGGGGCCAATGAGCAGTTCTTC.

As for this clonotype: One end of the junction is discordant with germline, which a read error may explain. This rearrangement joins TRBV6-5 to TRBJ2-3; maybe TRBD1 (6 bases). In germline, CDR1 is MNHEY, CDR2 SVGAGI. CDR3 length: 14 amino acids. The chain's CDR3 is CASRTGPFTDTQCF. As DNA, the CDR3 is TGTGCCAGCAGAACAGGGCCTTTCACAGATACGCAGTGTTTT.

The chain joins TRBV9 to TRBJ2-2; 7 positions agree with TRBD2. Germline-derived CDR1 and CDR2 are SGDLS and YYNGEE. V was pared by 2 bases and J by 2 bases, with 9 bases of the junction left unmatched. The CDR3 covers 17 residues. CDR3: CASSVPGEGPNTGELFF. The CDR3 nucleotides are TGTGCCAGCAGCGTCCCCGGGGAGGGACCCAACACCGGGGAGCTGTTTTTT.